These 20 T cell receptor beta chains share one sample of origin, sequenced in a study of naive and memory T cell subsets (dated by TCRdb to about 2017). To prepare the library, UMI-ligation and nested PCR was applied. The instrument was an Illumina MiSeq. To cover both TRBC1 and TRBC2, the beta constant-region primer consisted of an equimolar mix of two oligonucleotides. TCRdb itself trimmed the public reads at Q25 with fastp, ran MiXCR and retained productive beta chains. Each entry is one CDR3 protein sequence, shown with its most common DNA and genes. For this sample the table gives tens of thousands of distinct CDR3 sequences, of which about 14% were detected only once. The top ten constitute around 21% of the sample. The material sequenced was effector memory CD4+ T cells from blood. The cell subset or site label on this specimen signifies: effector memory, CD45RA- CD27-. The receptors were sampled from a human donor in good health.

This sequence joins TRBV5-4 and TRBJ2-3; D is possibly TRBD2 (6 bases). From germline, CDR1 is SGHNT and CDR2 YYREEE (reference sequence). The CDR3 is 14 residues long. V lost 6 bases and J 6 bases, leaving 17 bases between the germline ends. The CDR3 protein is CASKVGGGADTQYF. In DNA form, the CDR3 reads TGTGCCAGCAAGGTGGGAGGAGGGGCTGATACGCAGTATTTT.

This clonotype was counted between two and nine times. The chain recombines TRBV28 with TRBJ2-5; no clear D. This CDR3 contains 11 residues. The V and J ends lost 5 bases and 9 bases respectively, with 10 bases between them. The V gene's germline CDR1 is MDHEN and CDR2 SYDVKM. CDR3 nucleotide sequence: TGTGCCAGCAGTCTTACAAAGGCCCAGTACTTC. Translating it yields CASSLTKAQYF.

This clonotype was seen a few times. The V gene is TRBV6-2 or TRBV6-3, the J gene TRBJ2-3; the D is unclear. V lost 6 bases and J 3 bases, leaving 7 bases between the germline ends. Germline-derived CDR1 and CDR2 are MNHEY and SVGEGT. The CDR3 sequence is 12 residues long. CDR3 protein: CASRRMTDTQYF. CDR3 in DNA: TGTGCCAGCAGAAGGATGACAGATACGCAGTATTTT.

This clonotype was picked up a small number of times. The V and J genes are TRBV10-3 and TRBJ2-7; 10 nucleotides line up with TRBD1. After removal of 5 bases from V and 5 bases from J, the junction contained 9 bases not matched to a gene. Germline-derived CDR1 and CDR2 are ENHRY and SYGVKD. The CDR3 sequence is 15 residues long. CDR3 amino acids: CAISYRTGGDNEQYF. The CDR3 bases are TGTGCCATCAGTTACAGGACAGGGGGTGACAACGAGCAGTACTTC.

The CDR3 loop is CASSRRTGGFAEAFF. CDR3 nucleotides: TGTGCCAGCAGTCGCCGGACGGGAGGGTTCGCTGAAGCTTTCTTT. The V call is TRBV28, the J call TRBJ1-1; D is undetermined. The germline V gene has CDR1 MDHEN and CDR2 SYDVKM. This CDR3 comprises 15 residues. The V end lost 5 bases, the J end lost 6 bases, and 19 bases lay between the germline ends.

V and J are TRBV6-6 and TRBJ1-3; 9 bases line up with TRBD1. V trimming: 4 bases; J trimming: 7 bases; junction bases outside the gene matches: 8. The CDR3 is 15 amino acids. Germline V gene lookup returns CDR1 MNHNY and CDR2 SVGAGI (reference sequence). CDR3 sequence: CASSSTGGLRNTIYF. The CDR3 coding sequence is TGTGCCAGCAGTTCGACAGGGGGTCTACGGAACACCATATATTTT.

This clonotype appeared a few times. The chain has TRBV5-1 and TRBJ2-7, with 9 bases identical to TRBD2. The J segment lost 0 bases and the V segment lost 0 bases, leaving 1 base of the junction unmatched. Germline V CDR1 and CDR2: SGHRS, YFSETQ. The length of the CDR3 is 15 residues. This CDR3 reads CASSLGTSDSYEQYF. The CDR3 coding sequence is TGCGCCAGCAGCTTGGGGACTAGCGACTCCTACGAGCAGTACTTC. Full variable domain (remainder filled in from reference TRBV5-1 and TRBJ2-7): KAGVTQTPRYLIKTRGQQVTLSCSPISGHRSVSWYQQTPGQGLQFLFEYFSETQRNKGNFPGRFSGRQFSNSRSEMNVSTLELGDSALYLCASSLGTSDSYEQYFGPGTRLTVT.

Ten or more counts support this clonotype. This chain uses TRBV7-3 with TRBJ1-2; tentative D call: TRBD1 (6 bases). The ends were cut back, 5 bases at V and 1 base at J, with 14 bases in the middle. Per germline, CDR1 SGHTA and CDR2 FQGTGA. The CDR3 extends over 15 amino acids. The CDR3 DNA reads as TGTGCCAGCAGCCTACAGCCAGGGGTTAACTATGGCTACACCTTC. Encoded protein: CASSLQPGVNYGYTF.

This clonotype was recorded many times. The CDR3 is CASSFGGWTGELFF. Here the CDR3 DNA reads TGTGCCAGCAGCTTCGGCGGGTGGACCGGGGAGCTGTTTTTT. This chain joins TRBV5-4 and TRBJ2-2, with D tentatively TRBD2 (5 bases). Germline V lookup: CDR1 SGHNT, CDR2 YYREEE (reference sequence). The CDR3 spans 14 residues. V was cut by 2 bases and J by 5 bases, with 10 bases left in between. The complete variable domain, with remaining parts taken from reference TRBV5-4 and TRBJ2-2, reads ETGVTQSPTHLIKTRGQQVTLRCSSQSGHNTVSWYQQALGQGPQFIFQYYREEENGRGNFPPRFSGLQFPNYSSELNVNALELDDSALYLCASSFGGWTGELFFGEGSRLTVL.

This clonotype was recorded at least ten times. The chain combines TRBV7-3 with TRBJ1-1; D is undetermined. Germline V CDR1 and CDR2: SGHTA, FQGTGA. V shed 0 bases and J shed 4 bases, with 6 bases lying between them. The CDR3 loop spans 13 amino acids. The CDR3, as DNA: TGTGCCAGCAGCTTAACCGGTGCCACTGAAGCTTTCTTT. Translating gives CASSLTGATEAFF.

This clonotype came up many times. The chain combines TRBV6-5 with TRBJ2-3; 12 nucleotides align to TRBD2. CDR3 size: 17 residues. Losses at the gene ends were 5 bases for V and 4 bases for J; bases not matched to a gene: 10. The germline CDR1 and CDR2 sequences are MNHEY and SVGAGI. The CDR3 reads CASSTQLAGGYADTQYF. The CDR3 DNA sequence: TGTGCCAGCAGTACCCAACTAGCGGGAGGATACGCAGATACGCAGTATTTT.

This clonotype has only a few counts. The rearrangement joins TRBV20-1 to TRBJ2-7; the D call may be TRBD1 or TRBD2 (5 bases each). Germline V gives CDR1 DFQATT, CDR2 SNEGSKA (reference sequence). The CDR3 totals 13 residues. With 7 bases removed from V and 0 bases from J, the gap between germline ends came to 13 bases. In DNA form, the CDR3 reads TGCAGTGTCAGTCCAGGGAGCTCCTACGAGCAGTACTTC. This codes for CSVSPGSSYEQYF.

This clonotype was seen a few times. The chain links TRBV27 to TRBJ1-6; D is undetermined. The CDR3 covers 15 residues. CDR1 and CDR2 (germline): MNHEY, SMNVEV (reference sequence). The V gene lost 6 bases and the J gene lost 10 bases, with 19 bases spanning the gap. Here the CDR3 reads CASSRFGRFESPLHF. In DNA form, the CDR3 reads TGTGCCAGCAGCCGTTTCGGGAGGTTCGAATCACCCCTCCACTTT.

The CDR3 loop is CGGGRRNYGYTF. The CDR3 DNA is TGTGGGGGGGGCAGGAGGAACTATGGCTACACCTTC. V gene TRBV30 combines with J gene TRBJ1-2; possible D gene TRBD1, 6 bases. The CDR3 length is 12 residues. Germline assignment: CDR1 GTSNPN and CDR2 SVGIG (reference sequence).

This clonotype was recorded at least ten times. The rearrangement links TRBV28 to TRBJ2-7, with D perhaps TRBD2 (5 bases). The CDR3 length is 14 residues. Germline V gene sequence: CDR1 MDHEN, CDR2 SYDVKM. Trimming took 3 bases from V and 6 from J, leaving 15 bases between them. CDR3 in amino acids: CASSLHDSATEQYF. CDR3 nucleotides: TGTGCCAGCAGTTTGCACGATAGCGCGACCGAGCAGTACTTC.

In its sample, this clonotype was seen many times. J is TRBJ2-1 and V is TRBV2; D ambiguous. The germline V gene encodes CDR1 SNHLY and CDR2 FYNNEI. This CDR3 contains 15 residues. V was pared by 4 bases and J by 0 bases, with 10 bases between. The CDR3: CASSVGFSSYNEQFF. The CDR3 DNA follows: TGTGCCAGCAGTGTTGGTTTCAGCTCCTACAATGAGCAGTTCTTC. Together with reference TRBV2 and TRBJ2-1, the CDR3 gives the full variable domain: EPEVTQTPSHQVTQMGQEVILRCVPISNHLYFYWYRQILGQKVEFLVSFYNNEISEKSEIFDDQFSVERPDGSNFTLKIRSTKLEDSAMYFCASSVGFSSYNEQFFGPGTRLTVL.

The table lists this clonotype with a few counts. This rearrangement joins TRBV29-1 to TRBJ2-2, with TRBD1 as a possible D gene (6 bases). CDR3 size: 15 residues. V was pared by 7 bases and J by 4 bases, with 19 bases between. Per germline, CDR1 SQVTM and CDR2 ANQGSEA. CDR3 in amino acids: CSAARARGSTGELFF. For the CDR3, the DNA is TGCAGCGCCGCCCGCGCCAGGGGAAGCACCGGGGAGCTGTTTTTT.

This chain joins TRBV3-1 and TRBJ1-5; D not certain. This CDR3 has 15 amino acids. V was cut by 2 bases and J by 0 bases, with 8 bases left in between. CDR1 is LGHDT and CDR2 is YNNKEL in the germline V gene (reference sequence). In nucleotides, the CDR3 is TGTGCCAGCAGCCAAAAACACGATAGCAATCAGCCCCAGCATTTT. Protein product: CASSQKHDSNQPQHF. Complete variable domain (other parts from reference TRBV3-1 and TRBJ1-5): DTAVSQTPKYLVTQMGNDKSIKCEQNLGHDTMYWYKQDSKKFLKIMFSYNNKELIINETVPNRFSPKSPDKAHLNLHINSLELGDSAVYFCASSQKHDSNQPQHFGDGTRLSIL.

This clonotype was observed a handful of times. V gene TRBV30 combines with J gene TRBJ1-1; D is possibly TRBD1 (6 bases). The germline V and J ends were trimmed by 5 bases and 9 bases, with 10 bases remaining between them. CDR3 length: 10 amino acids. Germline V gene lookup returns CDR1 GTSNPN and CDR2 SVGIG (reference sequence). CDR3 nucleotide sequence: TGTGCCTGGGGGACATTTAAAGCTTTCTTT. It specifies CAWGTFKAFF.

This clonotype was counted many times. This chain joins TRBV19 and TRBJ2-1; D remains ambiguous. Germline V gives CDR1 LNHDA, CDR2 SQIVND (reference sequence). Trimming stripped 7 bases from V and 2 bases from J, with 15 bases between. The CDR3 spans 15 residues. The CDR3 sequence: CASIRGPGTYNEQFF. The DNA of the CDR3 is TGTGCCAGTATCCGCGGCCCAGGTACCTACAATGAGCAGTTCTTC.